Presented here are 14 T cell receptor beta chains from one specimen sequenced in a study of T-cell reconstitution after alpha-beta-depleted transplantation in children. Unique molecular identifiers were incorporated when the TCRbeta library was constructed. TCRdb re-derived calls from the PCR reads in MiXCR, one entry per CDR3 protein. The sample shows approximately 170,000 distinct CDR3 sequences, around 10% of them seen only once. The sample here was PBMCs, taken before TCRalphabeta/CD19-depleted stem cell transplant. The source of these receptors is a boy under 10 years old with acute myeloid leukemia, due to receive a stem cell transplant.

This clonotype has ten or more counts. The chain uses TRBV2 and TRBJ1-6; TRBD1 is a possible D gene (6 bases). Germline-derived CDR1 and CDR2 are SNHLY and FYNNEI. This CDR3 region has 15 residues. V lost 4 bases, J lost 5 bases, and 12 bases lay in between. CDR3 sequence reads: CASSVRTVNNSPLHF. Written as DNA, the CDR3 is TGTGCCAGCAGTGTGCGGACAGTAAATAATTCACCCCTCCACTTT. Complete variable domain (other parts from reference TRBV2 and TRBJ1-6): EPEVTQTPSHQVTQMGQEVILRCVPISNHLYFYWYRQILGQKVEFLVSFYNNEISEKSEIFDDQFSVERPDGSNFTLKIRSTKLEDSAMYFCASSVRTVNNSPLHFGNGTRLTVT.

This clonotype was seen ten or more times. The chain carries TRBV3-1 and TRBJ1-3; D might be TRBD1 (6 bases). The ends were cut back, 2 bases at V and 4 bases at J, with 21 bases in the middle. CDR3 length equals 18 residues. In germline, CDR1 is LGHDT, CDR2 YNNKEL (reference sequence). For the CDR3, the DNA is TGTGCCAGCAGCCAAATACTTCCAACAGGGCCCCCGGGAAACACCATATATTTT. Translated, it gives CASSQILPTGPPGNTIYF.

This clonotype was detected many times. V is TRBV10-2 and J is TRBJ2-5, with 7 bases lining up with TRBD2. Per the germline V gene, CDR1 is WSHSY and CDR2 is SAAADI. The CDR3 length is 14 residues. The ends lost 4 bases at V and 5 bases at J; junction bases unmatched: 7. The CDR3 DNA reads TGCGCCAGCAGTGGGGCGGGAGTTGAGGAGACCCAGTACTTC. Translating it yields CASSGAGVEETQYF.

There are many counts of this clonotype. The chain recombines TRBV29-1 with TRBJ2-3; the D gene is possibly TRBD2 (7 bases). Germline V gene sequence: CDR1 SQVTM, CDR2 ANQGSEA. V was clipped by 7 bases and J by 6 bases, with 17 bases between them. The CDR3 sequence is 13 residues long. CDR3 sequence: CSGRGAGADTQYF. The CDR3 nucleotides are TGCAGCGGCCGGGGGGCGGGGGCGGATACGCAGTATTTT.

This clonotype was counted many times. The chain uses TRBV6-2 or TRBV6-3 and TRBJ2-7; no firm D call. Germline V gives CDR1 MNHEY, CDR2 SVGEGT. The CDR3 extends over 13 amino acids. V shed 5 bases and J shed 1 base, with 9 bases lying between them. CDR3 sequence: CASSGLGSYEQYV. The CDR3 bases are TGTGCCAGCAGTGGGCTAGGGTCCTACGAGCAGTACGTC.

This clonotype was counted at least ten times. The rearrangement links TRBV12-3 or TRBV12-4 to TRBJ1-5; 7 bases agree with TRBD1. CDR3 length equals 15 residues. The V gene end was trimmed by 3 bases and the J gene end by 2 bases; junction bases not matched to a gene: 4. In DNA form, the CDR3 reads TGTGCCAGCAGTTTCTGGGACAGAGGCAATCAGCCCCAGCATTTT. This gives the protein CASSFWDRGNQPQHF.

As to this clonotype: Possible read error: a much larger clone is one base away. V is TRBV10-3 and J is TRBJ1-2; 12 positions match TRBD1. Germline lookup yields CDR1 ENHRY and CDR2 SYGVKD. The CDR3 spans 13 residues. The CDR3 DNA is TGTGCCATCAGCGGGACAGGGGGCTATGGCGACACCTTC. Translating it yields CAISGTGGYGDTF.

The J gene is TRBJ2-5, the V gene TRBV29-1; 9 bases are shared with TRBD1. CDR3 size: 15 residues. Per the germline V gene, CDR1 is SQVTM and CDR2 is ANQGSEA. V trimming: 6 bases; J trimming: 2 bases; junction bases outside the gene matches: 10. For the CDR3, the DNA is TGCAGCGTGGGACAGGGAATTTCGGCGCAAGAGACCCAGTACTTC. Its translation: CSVGQGISAQETQYF.

At least ten counts were recorded for this clonotype. The chain uses TRBV29-1 and TRBJ2-3; D remains unclear. V was trimmed by 5 bases and J by 6 bases, leaving 9 bases between them. This CDR3 has 11 residues. CDR1 is SQVTM, CDR2 ANQGSEA, per germline. The CDR3 is CSVWMADTQYF. As DNA, the CDR3 is TGCAGCGTTTGGATGGCCGATACGCAGTATTTT.

This clonotype was observed at least ten times. The V and J genes are TRBV7-8 and TRBJ1-1, with a possible D match to TRBD1 (5 bases). The CDR3 covers 15 residues. V lost 1 base and J lost 6, with 15 bases in between. From germline, CDR1 is SGHVS and CDR2 FQNEAQ. CDR3 protein: CASSLVHQGTSEAFF. The DNA for the CDR3 is TGTGCCAGCAGCTTAGTTCACCAGGGAACCTCTGAAGCTTTCTTT.

This clonotype came up many times. V usage is TRBV24-1 and J usage is TRBJ2-2; weak D call: TRBD1 (6 bases). The ends were cut back, 10 bases at V and 0 bases at J, with 17 bases in the middle. Germline V gene data show CDR1 as KGHDR and CDR2 as SFDVKD. The CDR3 runs 16 residues. CDR3 region: CATGDNPYTNTGELFF. CDR3 in DNA: TGTGCCACAGGGGACAACCCGTATACGAACACCGGGGAGCTGTTTTTT.

This clonotype has ten or more counts. J is TRBJ2-7 and V is TRBV5-1; D could derive from TRBD1 or TRBD2 (5 bases each). The germline V gene encodes CDR1 SGHRS and CDR2 YFSETQ. The CDR3 totals 13 residues. Trimming stripped 4 bases from V and 3 bases from J, with 11 bases between. Here the CDR3 reads CASSRGVNYEQYV. DNA for the CDR3: TGCGCCAGCAGCAGGGGAGTGAACTACGAGCAGTACGTC.

The genes are TRBV27 and TRBJ2-7, with a tentative D call TRBD2 (6 bases). This CDR3 has 12 amino acids. The germline gives CDR1 MNHEY, CDR2 SMNVEV (reference sequence). Trimming left V 8 bases short and J 6 bases short, with 14 bases between. The CDR3 coding sequence is TGTGCCAGCTCCGGATTCGGGGGCGAGCAGTACGTC. Amino acid sequence: CASSGFGGEQYV.

There are many counts of this clonotype. V is TRBV20-1 and J is TRBJ1-2, with TRBD1 matching over 9 bases. This CDR3 is 13 amino acids long. Germline V lookup: CDR1 DFQATT, CDR2 SNEGSKA (reference sequence). V lost 4 bases, J lost 6 bases, and 6 bases stayed unmatched. CDR3 coding DNA: TGCAGTGCTAAACGGACAGGGGTGCATGGCTACACCTTC. This encodes CSAKRTGVHGYTF.